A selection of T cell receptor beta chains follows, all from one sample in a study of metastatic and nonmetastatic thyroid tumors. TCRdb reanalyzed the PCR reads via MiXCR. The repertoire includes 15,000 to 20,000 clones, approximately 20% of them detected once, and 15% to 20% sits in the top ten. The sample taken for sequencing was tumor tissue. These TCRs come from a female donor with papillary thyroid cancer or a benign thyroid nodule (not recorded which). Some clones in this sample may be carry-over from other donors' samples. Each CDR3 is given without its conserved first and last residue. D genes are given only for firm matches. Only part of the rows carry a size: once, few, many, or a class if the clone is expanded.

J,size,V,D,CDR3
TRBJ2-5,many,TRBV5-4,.,ASSLWGGETQY
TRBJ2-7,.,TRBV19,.,ASSKSGRSYEQY
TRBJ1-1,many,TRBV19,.,ASNRGSPNTEAF
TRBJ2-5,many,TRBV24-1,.,ATSEGAKETQY
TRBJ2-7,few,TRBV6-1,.,ASSEGTQGKQY
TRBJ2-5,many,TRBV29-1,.,SVAPGSIRETQY
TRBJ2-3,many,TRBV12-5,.,ASGSYRASTDTQY
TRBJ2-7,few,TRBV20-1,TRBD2,SAREPAGVVEQY
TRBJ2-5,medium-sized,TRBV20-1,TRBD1,SARDQQGDRAETQY
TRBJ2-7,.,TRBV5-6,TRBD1,ASRSGTDFYEQY
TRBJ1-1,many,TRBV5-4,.,ASSPRLNTEAF
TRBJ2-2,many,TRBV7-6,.,ASSRVNTGELF
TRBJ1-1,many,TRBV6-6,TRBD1,ASSYFHPDRATEAF
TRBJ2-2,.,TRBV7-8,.,ASSSLRVTGELF
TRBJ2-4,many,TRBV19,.,ARGAGQDIQY
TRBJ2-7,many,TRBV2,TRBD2,ASSELGRESYEQY
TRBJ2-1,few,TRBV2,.,ASSDIGEQF